This T cell receptor (beta chain) is from a study of blood T cell repertoires in COVID-19. Whole-study context: Material from acute and convalescent COVID-19 was sourced from the United States, Italy and Spain. Nucleic acid was either cDNA or gDNA, and it came from T cells, B-cell-depleted T cells, or PBMCs.

The germline V gene has CDR1 MDHEN and CDR2 SYDVKM. V was pared by 4 bases and J by 0 bases, with 12 bases between. This CDR3 is built from 15 residues. Authors' data handling: Amplified reference gene primers provided the basis for estimating nucleated cell counts. Produced via immunoSEQ multiplex PCR; TCRdb's table is partial and in-frame only. From that table come the V and J calls and clone size; the DNA was used to work out D and trimming. Among 110,000 or so clones listed, roughly 80% were seen once. This TCR derives from a man over 45 with acute or convalescent COVID-19. This sequence joins TRBV28 and TRBJ1-1; D perhaps matches TRBD1 (5 bases). Source material: peripheral blood. Here the CDR3 DNA reads TGTGCCAGCAGTTCCTCCGGGGGAATGAACACTGAAGCTTTCTTT. Translating it yields CASSSSGGMNTEAFF.